This TCR beta chain stems from a study of blood T cell repertoires in COVID-19 (dated by TCRdb to 2020 to 2021). Turning to the overall study: Samples from collaborators originated in the United States, Italy and Spain and spanned both the acute and convalescent phases of COVID-19. The material from the prospective study consisted of cDNA or gDNA derived from T cells, B-cell-depleted T cells, or PBMCs. Deeply sampled blood TCRbeta repertoires from subjects exposed to, actively infected with, or recovered from COVID-19 were included in the dataset. The repertoires were made available in a free public database intended to serve as a resource for research on the immune response to SARS-CoV-2. Samples were obtained from the ongoing ImmuneRACE study (first 160 participants) and from over 1,000 subjects provided by 6 global collaborators. Nearly every sample came with metadata listing a de-identified subject ID, COVID-19 status, age in years and sex. Where HLA class I and class II types were available, the types were taken from metadata supplied by the sample provider, not from assay-based typing.

Points on this clone: The antigen it recognizes is unknown. Qualities for individual bases were not recorded, and no much larger clone is one base off.

The paper's findings and limits, for the study overall: The quantity of clinical and demographic metadata differed by source and by participant and was supplied without curation.

The V end loses 2 bases and the J end loses 6 bases, and a stretch of 11 bases separates them. The CDR3 sequence holds 13 residues, the cysteine and phenylalanine included. Only CDR3 DNA remains: 39 bases, in frame from the first base. Each collaborating institution followed its own protocols to collect whole blood in K2EDTA tubes. For TCRbeta analysis, collaborators shipped samples in one of three forms: frozen whole blood, isolated PBMCs, or DNA extracted from either of those sample types. The immunoSEQ Assay, a bias-controlled multiplex PCR, was used to amplify TCRbeta CDR3 regions from genomic DNA. On the study's bioinformatics: Nucleated cell counts per sample were estimated from amplification of reference gene primers within the assay. To quantify the absolute abundance of each unique TCRbeta CDR3 rearrangement, sequence reads were collapsed and filtered. For each sample, productive Simpson clonality was calculated as the square root of Simpson's diversity index across productive rearrangements. The table comes from immuneACCESS by way of TCRdb, which keeps in-frame sequences with V and J called. Part of the clones is missing from these tables; in studies checked, under half for an unresolved V gene and the rest for unknown reasons. V and J calls plus clone size are reproduced from that table; the DNA served to infer D and trimming. For this sample there are about 34,000 clones; approximately 93% appear just once. The ten most abundant clones make up about 5% of the sample.

Sequenced: peripheral blood. This receptor was identified in a human donor in a cohort sampled during active COVID-19. The receptor chain draws on TRBV23-1 and TRBJ2-7, with no reliable assignment of the D segment. TRBV23-1 is an ORF for which the function is uncertain. At the DNA level, the sequence is TGCGCCAGCAGTCAAGAGGCGAGGCGCGAGCAGTACTTC. Translated, this gives CASSQEARREQYF.